This T cell receptor (beta chain) was documented in a study of cytomegalovirus exposure and HLA in healthy donors. Whole-study results and caveats: Immune exposure information available was restricted to CMV serostatus. Associated with cytomegalovirus, according to the listing, were 150 to 200 TCR beta chains. Association of around 17,000 TCR beta sequences with HLA alleles was found at 0.05 false discovery rate in a later analysis.

As concerns this clone: Its antigen is as yet unknown.

The PCR was carried out with 60 Vbeta primers and 13 Jbeta primers. Authors' analysis steps: Later, about 80 million unique TCR beta chains were counted in an analysis, and some 10 million of them were shared. The table came from immunoSEQ multiplex PCR; TCRdb's copy has only in-frame clones and leaves some out. V, J and clone size reflect that table, while D and trimming were determined from the DNA. The sample includes about 150,000 clones, 75% to 80% of them seen just once. This receptor was taken from a male donor in good health and CMV-seronegative. The sequencing input was PBMCs.

The CDR3 DNA is TGCAGCGTCTCCAAAGGGGTGGAGCATAACGTCAATGAGCAGTTCTTC. Protein product: CSVSKGVEHNVNEQFF. The rearrangement joins TRBV29-1 to TRBJ2-1; TRBD1 might be the D (5 bases). This CDR3 contains 16 residues. V lost 6 bases to trimming and J lost 6 bases, with 24 bases between them. CDR1 SQVTM and CDR2 ANQGSEA come from the germline V gene.